This is a list of T cell receptor beta chains from one sample in a study of cytomegalovirus exposure and HLA in healthy donors. TCRdb keeps only in-frame clones here, not all; method: immunoSEQ multiplex PCR. Of roughly 250,000 clones listed, 70% to 90% are singletons. Sequenced material: PBMCs. The receptors here all came from a woman aged 25 to 39 in good health and CMV-seropositive. Both conserved end residues are trimmed from each CDR3. The size of a clone is reported for some rows only, either as once, few or many, or as a class for expanded clones.

J | V | size | CDR3
TRBJ1-5 | TRBV28 | NA | ASVDYSNQPQH
TRBJ1-1 | TRBV5-1 | NA | ASSQGQGFNPEAF
TRBJ2-1 | TRBV4-1 | NA | ASSQVFGGTSGSDPEQF
TRBJ2-1 | TRBV19 | NA | ASSQRHLNPYNEQF
TRBJ2-1 | TRBV27 | NA | ASSWSWGVAGAYNEQF
TRBJ2-7 | TRBV19 | NA | ASSIKRTSGAYEQY
TRBJ2-7 | TRBV7-8 | NA | ASSLDGQSPYEQY
TRBJ2-1 | TRBV7-9 | NA | ASSRSTSSGHLYNEQF
TRBJ2-3 | TRBV7-2 | NA | ASSPRLAGGTDTQY
TRBJ1-2 | TRBV27 | NA | ASSFAGGGGYT
TRBJ2-7 | TRBV2 | NA | ASLKTGMGDYEQY
TRBJ2-7 | TRBV29-1 | NA | SAGTGDYEQY
TRBJ1-3 | TRBV5-1 | NA | ASSLQGLGNTIY
TRBJ1-1 | TRBV28 | NA | ASLVSGVAEAF
TRBJ1-1 | TRBV5-1 | NA | ASSPTLDRGGSTEAF
TRBJ2-7 | TRBV11-3 | NA | ASSLDRVIGEQY
TRBJ2-1 | TRBV10-3 | NA | AIGDRGDNEQF
TRBJ1-2 | TRBV21-1 | NA | ASSPPGGHWNYGYT
TRBJ2-7 | TRBV28 | NA | ASSFSDRGWEQY
TRBJ1-2 | TRBV2 | few | ASRPSGFGYT
TRBJ2-7 | TRBV7-5 | NA | ARSLGTTSGSLYEQY
TRBJ1-2 | TRBV27 | few | ASTPLVGASGYT
TRBJ2-1 | TRBV28 | NA | ASSSFSEQF
TRBJ1-1 | TRBV27 | NA | ASSLKGTGGFVF
TRBJ2-7 | TRBV28 | NA | ASSLGQGTYEQY
TRBJ2-1 | TRBV5-4 | NA | ASSLGSSGSYNEQF
TRBJ1-5 | TRBV7-6 | NA | ASSLAGSGQPQH
TRBJ1-1 | TRBV5-6 | NA | ASIEQGRRAEAF
TRBJ2-7 | TRBV7-2 | once | ASSRSGRAYEQY
TRBJ1-2 | TRBV28 | NA | ASSFAGDGYT
TRBJ2-7 | TRBV28 | NA | ASSLLDRVGYEQY
TRBJ2-5 | TRBV5-1 | NA | ASSNDKGETQY
TRBJ2-2 | TRBV30 | few | AWTDWTTNTGELF
TRBJ1-2 | TRBV18 | few | ASSPEGDYGYT
TRBJ1-5 | TRBV4-2 | NA | ASSQDWGVPQPQH
TRBJ2-5 | TRBV25-1 | NA | ASSDPNQETQY
TRBJ1-2 | TRBV29-1 | NA | SVDPETGSYGYT
TRBJ1-4 | TRBV5-1 | NA | ASSSQGADEKLF
TRBJ2-7 | TRBV4-2 | NA | ASSQEGASYEQY
TRBJ2-3 | TRBV29-1 | NA | SVTGRSGTDTQY
TRBJ2-3 | TRBV9 | NA | ASSEGVGTTDTQY
TRBJ2-7 | TRBV11-3 | NA | ASSRLAGGHYEQY
TRBJ1-3 | TRBV27 | NA | ASSFSGGNTIY
TRBJ2-1 | TRBV29-1 | once | SVDFEADAYNEQF
TRBJ2-7 | TRBV11-3 | NA | ASSTGSGEQY
TRBJ2-3 | TRBV9 | NA | ASSVQGLAGRSDTQY
TRBJ2-1 | TRBV2 | NA | ASSYGLAEYNEQF
TRBJ2-2 | TRBV18 | NA | ASSPSATGYANTGELF
TRBJ2-7 | TRBV7-3 | NA | ASSLTGGGSYEQY
TRBJ1-2 | TRBV28 | NA | ASSSRSRAPGYT
TRBJ2-1 | TRBV5-4 | NA | ASSLGTSGRVAYNEQF
TRBJ1-2 | TRBV25-1 | NA | ASSDPEGGLYGYT
TRBJ2-7 | TRBV6-1 | NA | ASSEQGGPYEQY
TRBJ2-5 | TRBV14 | NA | ASSQIQTGRSQETQY
TRBJ2-1 | TRBV2 | NA | ASNERGTNNEQF